Listed here is a single T cell receptor (gamma chain). This clone occurred a few times. Its antigen is currently not known. A far larger clone is one base from this, pointing to a likely read error. This sample also contains other DNA sequences that code for the same CDR3. The same treatment, using spiramycin and/or pyrimethamine plus sulfadiazine plus folinic acid, was given to mothers of both infected and uninfected infants. All infants, both infected and uninfected, were delivered at term after more than 37 weeks of gestation. Approximately 1 mL of blood was processed into PBMCs by Lymphoprep gradient centrifugation, then cryopreserved in liquid nitrogen and shipped to Belgium. Thawed PBMCs were labeled with Zombie NIR viability dye and stained with CD3, TCR gammadelta, Vgamma9 and Vdelta2 antibodies. Sorting of CD3+ TCRgammadelta+ T cells was performed on a FACSAria III, with a mean purity of roughly 98%. The RNeasy Micro Kit was used to isolate RNA from about 9,000 sorted gammadelta T cells per sample. The study infants had mothers who were enrolled with primary T. gondii infection during pregnancy. Infant peripheral blood was collected at an outpatient microbiology and virology center in Pavia, Italy.

The sample is drawn from a study of Vγ9Vδ2 T cells in congenital toxoplasmosis (dated by TCRdb to the early 2020s). A note on the overall study: IgG, IgM and IgA serology, Western blot and an in-house interferon-gamma release assay were used to diagnose congenital toxoplasmosis. In this study, researchers looked at the gamma and delta chain CDR3 repertoires of sorted blood gammadelta T cells, comparing infants congenitally infected with T. gondii against uninfected infants. Sequencing of the repertoires was done on samples from infants at two time points: 2 months after birth and 1 year of age. At 2 months, TCR sequencing included five or six infected and 10 uninfected infants, and at 1 year it included 3 infected and 4 uninfected infants.

The CDR3 sequence holds 16 residues, the cysteine and phenylalanine included. Kept here is only the CDR3 DNA, which spans 48 bases and is read in frame from base 1. Reading the germline V gene (reference sequence) gives CDR1 GITISATS and CDR2 ISYDGTV. Broader findings and caveats from the paper: Two months was the earliest age with enough suitable sample material for TCR repertoire analysis, so newborn repertoires were not sequenced. Repertoire differences between infected and uninfected infants were less clear at 1 year of age than at 2 months. High prevalence of a public TRGV9 clonotype was observed in both infected and uninfected infants. At 2 months, TRGV9 and TRDV2 CDR3s of infected infants appeared to carry fewer N additions than uninfected infants, especially TRDV2-TRDJ1 sequences. Germline-encoded fetal-type TRDV2 CDR3 sequences seemed more prevalent in infected than uninfected approximately 2-month-old infants, suggesting an in utero expansion footprint.

cDNA was generated in one tube by template-switch reverse transcription with TRGC- and TRDC-specific primers, using SuperScript II. The TRGC primer was designed for binding to both the TRGC1 and TRGC2 constant genes. The KAPA Real-Time Library Amplification Kit was used to amplify TRG and TRD, and AMPure XP beads were used for purification between steps. Index PCR with the Nextera XT Index Kit was used to add Illumina sequencing adapters. An Illumina MiSeq with the V2 300 kit was used to sequence the TRG and TRD amplicons, producing 150 bp paired-end reads. In the original analysis: Read quality was checked with FastQC version 0.11.8 before further analysis. Reads were mapped to GenBank TRG or TRD reference genes, and MiXCR version 3.0.3 was used to assemble CDR3 sequences. Default MiXCR settings were kept, except that 3 rather than 5 consecutive nucleotides were used to assemble TRDD gene segments. N additions, CDR3 length, J segment length and clonotype sharing between samples were calculated with VDJtools version 1.2.1. CDR3 sequences that were out of frame or contained stop codons were left out of the analysis. Infant repertoires were compared for overlap with previously published fetal, cord blood and adult blood Vgamma9Vdelta2 repertoires. TCRdb called clones from the public reads with CATT, and repeated DNA sequences were later combined into one row. TCRdb, not the original authors, processed these V and J calls. The sample data list around 250 gamma-chain clones, and roughly two fifths of these were observed just once. Nearly 70% of the sample comes from the top ten.

The TCR comes from a child under 10 years old born to a mother with Toxoplasma gondii infection during pregnancy, either congenitally infected or uninfected (not recorded which). The source material was gamma-delta T cells from blood. The chain joins TRGV9 to TRGJP. The CDR3 protein sequence reads: CALWEKQELGKKIKVF. Here is the DNA: TGTGCCCTGTGGGAGAAGCAAGAGTTGGGCAAAAAAATCAAGGTATTT.